This is a list of T cell receptor beta chains from one sample in a study of T cell responses to AZD1222 COVID-19 vaccine. Only in-frame clones appear in the TCRdb table, and some are missing; sequencing was by immunoSEQ multiplex PCR. Counted here are under 110,000 clones, 70% to 90% occurring once; the ten biggest clones make up about 9.4%. The specimen was peripheral blood, collected 28 days after the second AZD1222 dose. The receptors were sampled from an adult who received the AZD1222 COVID-19 vaccine. Each CDR3 is given with its conserved first and last residue. Fields, in order: J gene, D gene, CDR3 length, clone size, V gene, CDR3 protein, CDR3 DNA. The D gene is left open where the match is weak. Where a row states a size, it is once, few, many or the class of an expanded clone; other rows omit it.

j_call: TRBJ2-1; d_call: .; cdr3_length: 15; clone_size: .; v_call: TRBV6-1; cdr3_aa: CASSESVLEYNEQFF; cdr3_nt: TGTGCCAGCAGTGAATCAGTTTTGGAATACAATGAGCAGTTCTTC
j_call: TRBJ2-7; d_call: .; cdr3_length: 14; clone_size: .; v_call: TRBV7-2; cdr3_aa: CASSLDAGPGEQYF; cdr3_nt: TGTGCCAGCAGCTTAGATGCGGGGCCAGGGGAGCAGTACTTC
j_call: TRBJ2-7; d_call: .; cdr3_length: 13; clone_size: .; v_call: TRBV5-1; cdr3_aa: CASSSGHLYEQYF; cdr3_nt: TGCGCCAGCAGCTCGGGACACCTCTACGAGCAGTACTTC
j_call: TRBJ1-2; d_call: .; cdr3_length: 17; clone_size: few; v_call: TRBV7-2; cdr3_aa: CASSHQYRVRSNYGYTF; cdr3_nt: TGTGCCAGCAGCCACCAATACAGGGTCCGTTCTAACTATGGCTACACCTTC
j_call: TRBJ1-2; d_call: TRBD1; cdr3_length: 13; clone_size: .; v_call: TRBV7-3; cdr3_aa: CASSLAGGYGYTF; cdr3_nt: TGTGCCAGCAGCCTGGCAGGGGGCTATGGCTACACCTTC
j_call: TRBJ1-1; d_call: .; cdr3_length: 18; clone_size: .; v_call: TRBV3-1/TRBV3-2; cdr3_aa: CASSQDPVWGGEDTEAFF; cdr3_nt: TGTGCCAGCAGCCAAGATCCGGTGTGGGGGGGGGAGGACACTGAAGCTTTCTTT
j_call: TRBJ1-1; d_call: TRBD1; cdr3_length: 14; clone_size: .; v_call: TRBV6-5; cdr3_aa: CASSWGQVATEAFF; cdr3_nt: TGTGCCAGCAGTTGGGGACAGGTGGCCACTGAAGCTTTCTTT
j_call: TRBJ2-2; d_call: .; cdr3_length: 16; clone_size: .; v_call: TRBV12-2; cdr3_aa: CASRLRDRENTGELFF; cdr3_nt: TGTGCAAGTCGCCTCCGGGACAGGGAGAACACCGGGGAGCTGTTTTTT
j_call: TRBJ2-1; d_call: TRBD2; cdr3_length: 15; clone_size: .; v_call: TRBV30; cdr3_aa: CAWSILAGGRDEQFF; cdr3_nt: TGTGCCTGGAGTATTTTAGCGGGGGGGCGAGATGAGCAGTTCTTC
j_call: TRBJ2-5; d_call: TRBD1; cdr3_length: 15; clone_size: .; v_call: TRBV4-3; cdr3_aa: CASSQEKTGRETQYF; cdr3_nt: TGCGCCAGCAGCCAAGAGAAGACAGGGCGGGAGACCCAGTACTTC
j_call: TRBJ2-7; d_call: .; cdr3_length: 13; clone_size: once; v_call: TRBV30; cdr3_aa: CAGSGGAHYEQYF; cdr3_nt: TGTGCCGGGAGTGGAGGGGCCCACTACGAGCAGTACTTC
j_call: TRBJ1-2; d_call: TRBD1; cdr3_length: 13; clone_size: .; v_call: TRBV10-3; cdr3_aa: CAITLDRVGGYTF; cdr3_nt: TGTGCCATCACCTTGGACAGGGTCGGTGGCTACACCTTC
j_call: TRBJ2-2; d_call: TRBD2; cdr3_length: 17; clone_size: .; v_call: TRBV19; cdr3_aa: CASSTPGLAGFGGELFF; cdr3_nt: TGTGCCAGTAGTACTCCCGGACTAGCGGGATTCGGCGGGGAGCTGTTTTTT
j_call: TRBJ2-7; d_call: TRBD1; cdr3_length: 12; clone_size: .; v_call: TRBV6-5; cdr3_aa: CASDRGLSEQYF; cdr3_nt: TGTGCCAGCGACAGGGGCCTCAGCGAGCAGTACTTC
j_call: TRBJ2-7; d_call: .; cdr3_length: 14; clone_size: .; v_call: TRBV5-1; cdr3_aa: CASSLGLGLGEQYF; cdr3_nt: TGCGCCAGCAGCTTGGGACTAGGCCTGGGGGAGCAGTACTTC
j_call: TRBJ2-3; d_call: TRBD2; cdr3_length: 14; clone_size: .; v_call: TRBV28; cdr3_aa: CASGGAGVTDTQYF; cdr3_nt: TGTGCCAGCGGCGGAGCGGGAGTCACAGATACGCAGTATTTT
j_call: TRBJ2-1; d_call: TRBD2; cdr3_length: 16; clone_size: .; v_call: TRBV5-4; cdr3_aa: CASFPRDGGGGYEQFF; cdr3_nt: TGTGCCAGCTTCCCCCGGGACGGCGGGGGGGGCTATGAGCAGTTCTTC
j_call: TRBJ2-2; d_call: TRBD1; cdr3_length: 15; clone_size: .; v_call: TRBV10-2; cdr3_aa: CASSEQGAKAGELFF; cdr3_nt: TGCGCCAGCAGTGAACAGGGGGCGAAGGCCGGGGAGCTGTTTTTT
j_call: TRBJ2-1; d_call: .; cdr3_length: 13; clone_size: once; v_call: TRBV29-1; cdr3_aa: CSVDRVWDNEQFF; cdr3_nt: TGCAGCGTTGACCGGGTTTGGGACAATGAGCAGTTCTTC
j_call: TRBJ2-7; d_call: .; cdr3_length: 16; clone_size: .; v_call: TRBV3-1/TRBV3-2; cdr3_aa: CASSQDRIFYTGEQYF; cdr3_nt: TGTGCCAGCAGCCAAGATAGAATCTTTTATACAGGCGAGCAGTACTTC
j_call: TRBJ2-1; d_call: TRBD1; cdr3_length: 15; clone_size: .; v_call: TRBV2; cdr3_aa: CASNRQGAPYNEQFF; cdr3_nt: TGTGCCAGCAACCGGCAGGGGGCCCCCTACAATGAGCAGTTCTTC
j_call: TRBJ2-7; d_call: .; cdr3_length: 15; clone_size: .; v_call: TRBV6-5; cdr3_aa: CASPSLRSYSYEQYF; cdr3_nt: TGTGCCAGCCCTTCCCTCAGGTCCTACTCCTACGAGCAGTACTTC
j_call: TRBJ1-4; d_call: .; cdr3_length: 12; clone_size: .; v_call: TRBV29-1; cdr3_aa: CGAGGLAEKLFF; cdr3_nt: TGCGGAGCGGGGGGGTTGGCAGAAAAACTGTTTTTT
j_call: TRBJ1-3; d_call: .; cdr3_length: 16; clone_size: once; v_call: TRBV6-5; cdr3_aa: CASSYRFPSSGNTIYF; cdr3_nt: TGTGCCAGCAGTTACAGGTTCCCAAGCTCTGGAAACACCATATATTTT
j_call: TRBJ2-1; d_call: TRBD2; cdr3_length: 16; clone_size: .; v_call: TRBV3-1/TRBV3-2; cdr3_aa: CASSQAGLAAWDEQFF; cdr3_nt: TGTGCCAGCAGCCAGGCTGGACTAGCGGCTTGGGATGAGCAGTTCTTC
j_call: TRBJ2-7; d_call: .; cdr3_length: 19; clone_size: .; v_call: TRBV3-1/TRBV3-2; cdr3_aa: CASSQGEWNSKKSAIEQYF; cdr3_nt: TGTGCCAGCAGCCAAGGAGAGTGGAATAGTAAGAAAAGTGCCATTGAGCAGTACTTC
j_call: TRBJ1-2; d_call: .; cdr3_length: 14; clone_size: .; v_call: TRBV6-1; cdr3_aa: CASSESGTSYGYTF; cdr3_nt: TGTGCCAGCAGTGAATCCGGGACATCCTATGGCTACACCTTC
j_call: TRBJ2-7; d_call: .; cdr3_length: 11; clone_size: .; v_call: TRBV29-1; cdr3_aa: CSVEEKGVSDF; cdr3_nt: TGCAGCGTTGAAGAAAAAGGGGTATCGGACTTC
j_call: TRBJ2-7; d_call: TRBD2; cdr3_length: 13; clone_size: .; v_call: TRBV5-4; cdr3_aa: CASSLAGRGRQYF; cdr3_nt: TGTGCCAGCAGCTTGGCTGGGAGGGGACGCCAGTACTTC
j_call: TRBJ2-7; d_call: .; cdr3_length: 13; clone_size: .; v_call: TRBV6-2/TRBV6-3; cdr3_aa: CASSYSAVYEQYF; cdr3_nt: TGTGCCAGCAGTTACTCGGCGGTCTACGAGCAGTACTTC
j_call: TRBJ2-7; d_call: .; cdr3_length: 15; clone_size: few; v_call: TRBV27; cdr3_aa: CASSSSDSRYYEQYF; cdr3_nt: .
j_call: TRBJ1-1; d_call: .; cdr3_length: 13; clone_size: .; v_call: TRBV19; cdr3_aa: CASRKDRNTEAFF; cdr3_nt: TGTGCCAGTAGGAAGGACAGGAACACTGAAGCTTTCTTT
j_call: TRBJ2-7; d_call: .; cdr3_length: 14; clone_size: .; v_call: TRBV6-5; cdr3_aa: CASSYSISGSEQYF; cdr3_nt: TGTGCCAGCAGTTACTCGATATCAGGGTCCGAGCAGTACTTC
j_call: TRBJ1-3; d_call: TRBD1; cdr3_length: 16; clone_size: .; v_call: TRBV6-1; cdr3_aa: CASSVSTGTSGNTIYF; cdr3_nt: TGTGCCAGCAGTGTGTCGACAGGGACATCTGGAAACACCATATATTTT
j_call: TRBJ2-5; d_call: .; cdr3_length: 13; clone_size: .; v_call: TRBV13; cdr3_aa: CASSLTNQETQYF; cdr3_nt: TGTGCCAGCAGCTTAACTAACCAAGAGACCCAGTACTTC